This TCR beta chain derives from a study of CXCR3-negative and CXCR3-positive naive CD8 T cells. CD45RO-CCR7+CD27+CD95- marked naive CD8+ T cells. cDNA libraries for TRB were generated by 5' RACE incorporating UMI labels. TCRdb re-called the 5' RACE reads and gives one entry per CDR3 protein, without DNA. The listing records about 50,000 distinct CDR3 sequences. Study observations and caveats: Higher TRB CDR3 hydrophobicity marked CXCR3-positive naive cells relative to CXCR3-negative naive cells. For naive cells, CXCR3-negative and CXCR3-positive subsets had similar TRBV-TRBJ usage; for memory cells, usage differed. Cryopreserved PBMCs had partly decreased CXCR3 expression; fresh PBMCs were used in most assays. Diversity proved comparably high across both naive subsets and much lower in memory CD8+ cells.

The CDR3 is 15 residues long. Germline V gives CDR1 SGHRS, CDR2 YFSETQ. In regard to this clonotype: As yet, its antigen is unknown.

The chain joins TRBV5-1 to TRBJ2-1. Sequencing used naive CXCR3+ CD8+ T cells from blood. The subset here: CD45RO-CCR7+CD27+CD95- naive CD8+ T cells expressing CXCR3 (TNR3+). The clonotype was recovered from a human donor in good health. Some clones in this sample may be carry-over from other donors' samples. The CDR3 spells CASSLFPSSYNEQFF.